This T cell receptor (beta chain) was captured by sequencing in a study of regulatory T cells in long-lasting Graves disease. V shed 4 bases and J shed 0 bases, with 10 bases lying between them. Germline V gives CDR1 LGHDT, CDR2 YNNKEL (reference sequence). There are 15 residues in the CDR3. Relying on iRepertoire HTBI primers and Arm-PCR of CDR3 regions, the team built TCR beta libraries. TCRdb ran MiXCR on the multiplex PCR reads and lists one entry per CDR3 protein. This table holds around 450,000 distinct CDR3 sequences, around 16% found once. Regarding time point: newly diagnosed GD, antithyroid drugs for less than 3 months. PBMCs were the source of the RNA used for TCR sequencing. This clonotype was detected ten times or more. These sequences were also reported in another study, on T cells in Graves' hyperthyroidism and ophthalmopathy.

The clonotype was recovered from a man aged 35 to 55 with Graves disease. The rearrangement uses TRBV3-1 and TRBJ2-1; D call uncertain. The sample was peripheral blood mononuclear cells (PBMCs), taken at new diagnosis, from a patient treated with antithyroid drugs. In DNA form, the CDR3 reads TGTGCCAGCAGCCCCTCACAGAGCTCCTACAATGAGCAGTTCTTC. This encodes CASSPSQSSYNEQFF.